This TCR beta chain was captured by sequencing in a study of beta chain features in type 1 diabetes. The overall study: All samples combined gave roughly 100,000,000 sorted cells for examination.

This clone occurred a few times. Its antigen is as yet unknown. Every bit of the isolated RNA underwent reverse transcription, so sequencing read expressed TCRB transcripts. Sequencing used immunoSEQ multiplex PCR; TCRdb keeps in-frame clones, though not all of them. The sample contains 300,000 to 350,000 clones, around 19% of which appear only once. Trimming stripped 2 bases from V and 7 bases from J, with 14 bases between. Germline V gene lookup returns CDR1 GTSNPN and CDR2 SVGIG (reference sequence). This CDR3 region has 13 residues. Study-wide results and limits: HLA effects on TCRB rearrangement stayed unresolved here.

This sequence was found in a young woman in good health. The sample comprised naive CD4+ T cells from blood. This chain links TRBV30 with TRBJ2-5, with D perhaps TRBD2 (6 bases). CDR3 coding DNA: TGTGCCTGGAGTCCGTCCGGGGGAGGGACCCAGTACTTC. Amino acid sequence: CAWSPSGGGTQYF.